This T cell receptor (beta chain) was identified during a study of T cell clonality in common variable immunodeficiency. Findings of the study overall: CVID subjects had higher TCRbeta clonality than healthy controls, most marked in about a third. What drives increased CVID clonality needs T cell subpopulation sequencing. Common variable immunodeficiency TCR beta sequences reportedly had fewer deletions and N-nucleotide insertions.

Blood samples were heparinized, about 4.5 to 9 ml per donor. As for this clone: What it binds is not known. Sequencing ends 3 residues short of the CDR3 end; the germline J gene provides the rest.

The data were produced by immunoSEQ multiplex PCR, yet TCRdb's version contains in-frame clones alone and is incomplete. The data show approximately 52,000 clones, with none appearing a single time. The CDR3 runs to 15 residues. Per germline, CDR1 SNHLY and CDR2 FYNNEI. The V and J ends lost 0 bases and 5 bases respectively, with 13 bases between them. V usage is TRBV2 and J usage is TRBJ2-5, with D perhaps TRBD1 (7 bases). The clonotype comes from a person aged 18 to 75 in good health. Specimen: peripheral blood mononuclear cells. Incomplete CDR3 DNA: TGTGCCAGCAGTGAAGCGGAGGGGGCTCAGGAGACC. Protein: CASSEAEGAQET. In full, the CDR3 reads CASSEAEGAQETQYF. Full variable domain (rest looked up from reference TRBV2 and TRBJ2-5): EPEVTQTPSHQVTQMGQEVILRCVPISNHLYFYWYRQILGQKVEFLVSFYNNEISEKSEIFDDQFSVERPDGSNFTLKIRSTKLEDSAMYFCASSEAEGAQETQYFGPGTRLLVL.